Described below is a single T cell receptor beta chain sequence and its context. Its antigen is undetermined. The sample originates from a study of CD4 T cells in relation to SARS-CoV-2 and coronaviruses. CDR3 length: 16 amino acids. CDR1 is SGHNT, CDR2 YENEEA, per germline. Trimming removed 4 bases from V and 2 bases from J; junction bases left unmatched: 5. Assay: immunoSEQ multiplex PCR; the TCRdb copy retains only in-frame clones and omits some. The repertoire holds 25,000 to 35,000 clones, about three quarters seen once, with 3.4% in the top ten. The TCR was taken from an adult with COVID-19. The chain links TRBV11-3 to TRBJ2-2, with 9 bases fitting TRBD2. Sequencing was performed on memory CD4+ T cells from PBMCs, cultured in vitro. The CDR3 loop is CASSSRSGSNTGELFF. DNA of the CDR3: TGTGCCAGCAGCTCCCGTAGCGGGAGTAACACCGGGGAGCTGTTTTTT.